These T cell receptor beta chains were read from a single sample in a study of blood T cell repertoires in COVID-19. The repertoire was sequenced with immunoSEQ multiplex PCR; TCRdb's copy has only in-frame clones and lacks some. The table lists roughly 220,000 clones, around four fifths of them singletons. The sequencing input was peripheral blood. The origin of the receptors is an older woman who had recovered from COVID-19. Both conserved end residues are part of each CDR3. Fields, in order: J gene, V gene, clone size, D gene, CDR3 DNA, CDR3 protein. A D gene is named only where the DNA matches it firmly. The size field is filled for only some rows; it gives once, few, many or a size class.

>TRBJ2-7|TRBV14|NA|NA
TGTGCCAGCAGCCAAGTTGGGCAGCCGCTGCCCTACTTC
CASSQVGQPLPYF
>TRBJ2-3|TRBV30|few|NA
TGTGCCTGGAGTGTAGGGGGGGGCGAAACAGATACGCAGTATTTT
CAWSVGGGETDTQYF
>TRBJ1-1|TRBV5-4|few|TRBD1
TGTGCCAGCAGCTTACCGGGACAGGGGCTCACTGAAGCTTTCTTT
CASSLPGQGLTEAFF
>TRBJ1-6|TRBV9|NA|NA
TGTGCCAGCAGCCAGAATGTTAATTCACCCCTCCACTTT
CASSQNVNSPLHF
>TRBJ1-1|TRBV7-2|NA|TRBD1
TGTGCCAGCAGCTCCGAACAGGGGGTCGGCACTGAAGCTTTCTTT
CASSSEQGVGTEAFF
>TRBJ1-1|TRBV4-3|NA|NA
TGCGCCAGCAGCCAAGACCCCCTCAGGGTGAACACTGAAGCTTTCTTT
CASSQDPLRVNTEAFF
>TRBJ1-2|TRBV20-1|NA|NA
TGCAGTGCTAGTCAGGGTCGGGCGGCCTTC
CSASQGRAAF
>TRBJ2-2|TRBV12-5|NA|TRBD1
TGTGCTAGTGGTTTGGTACGATTGAGAAACAGGGGGCTGTTGGCGAACACCGGGGAGCTGTTTTTT
CASGLVRLRNRGLLANTGELFF
>TRBJ2-1|TRBV10-1|once|TRBD1
TGCGCCAGCAGCGAAGACAGGGGGCCCATTGAGCAGTTCTTC
CASSEDRGPIEQFF
>TRBJ1-3|TRBV2|few|NA
TGTGCCAGCAGTGGCATCAGGGGATCTGGAAACACCATATATTTT
CASSGIRGSGNTIYF
>TRBJ1-6|TRBV3-1/TRBV3-2|NA|TRBD1
TGTGCCAGCAGCCAATACCGGACAGGTGAATCACCCCTCCACTTT
CASSQYRTGESPLHF
>TRBJ1-5|TRBV7-8|many|TRBD1
TGTGCCAGCAGCCTCTGGACAGGGGTGGAGCAGCCCCAGCATTTT
CASSLWTGVEQPQHF
>TRBJ2-3|TRBV14|once|NA
TGTGCCAGCAGCCAAGAGGGCTTATGGGATACGCAGTATTTT
CASSQEGLWDTQYF
>TRBJ2-1|TRBV9|NA|NA
TGTGCCAGCAGCCCCCAGGCGCGGGGAGATGAGCAGTTCTTC
CASSPQARGDEQFF
>TRBJ1-2|TRBV18|once|TRBD1
TGTGCCAGCTCACGGGGGACAGGGCGCGATGGCTACACCTTC
CASSRGTGRDGYTF
>TRBJ1-2|TRBV20-1|NA|NA
TGCAGTGCTAGTTCTCCGGGTAAAGTCGGCTACACCTTC
CSASSPGKVGYTF
>TRBJ1-2|TRBV7-2|NA|NA
TGTGCCAGCAGCTTAGTGCGGACATATGGCTACACCTTC
CASSLVRTYGYTF
>TRBJ2-2|TRBV5-1|NA|NA
TGCGCCAGCAGCGTCCGGGACTCTGGGACCGGGGAGCTGTTTTTT
CASSVRDSGTGELFF
>TRBJ2-7|TRBV13|NA|NA
TGTGCCAGCAAACGAAACACGAACTACGAGCAGTACTTC
CASKRNTNYEQYF
>TRBJ2-7|TRBV7-2|NA|TRBD1
TGTGCCAGCAGCGCGGACAGGGGGCAATACGAGCAGTACTTC
CASSADRGQYEQYF
>TRBJ2-1|TRBV11-1|NA|TRBD2
TGTGCCAGCAGCCAGCGGGGTTACAATGAGCAGTTCTTC
CASSQRGYNEQFF
>TRBJ2-3|TRBV18|NA|NA
TGTGCCAGCTCCCCCCAGGCCCCTGGCACAGATACGCAGTATTTT
CASSPQAPGTDTQYF
>TRBJ2-1|TRBV5-1|NA|NA
TGCGCCAGCAGCGGCACAGGGAACCACAATGAGCAGTTCTTC
CASSGTGNHNEQFF
>TRBJ2-1|TRBV2|NA|NA
TGTGCCAGCAGTGTAGCCAGGAACAATGAGCAGTTCTTC
CASSVARNNEQFF
>TRBJ1-4|TRBV7-2|NA|TRBD1
TGTGCCAGCAGCTACCGACAGGGAACTAATGAAAAACTGTTTTTT
CASSYRQGTNEKLFF
>TRBJ2-7|TRBV7-2|NA|TRBD2
TGTGCCAGCAGCTCAGCGGAGACTAGCGGGGGGGGCTGCGAGCAGTACTTC
CASSSAETSGGGCEQYF
>TRBJ2-1|TRBV10-3|NA|NA
TGTGCCATCAGTGAGTGGGGCAGTGGTACCTACAATGAGCAGTTCTTC
CAISEWGSGTYNEQFF
>TRBJ2-2|TRBV19|NA|NA
TGTGCCAGTATTCTCCATGGGGCAGGGAACACCGGGGAGCTGTTTTTT
CASILHGAGNTGELFF
>TRBJ1-1|TRBV2|NA|NA
TGTGCCAGCGGAAGGGGTTATAACACTGAAGCTTTCTTT
CASGRGYNTEAFF
>TRBJ1-5|TRBV2|NA|TRBD1
TGTGCCAGCAGTGAAGCTTCAGGGGGCCAGCCCCAGCATTTT
CASSEASGGQPQHF
>TRBJ2-7|TRBV3-1/TRBV3-2|few|NA
TGTGCCAGCAGCCAATCCCTAGCCGGCGAGCAGTACTTC
CASSQSLAGEQYF
>TRBJ2-2|TRBV12-5|NA|NA
TGTGCTAGTGGTTTTCTAGTCGGGGAGCTGTTTTTT
CASGFLVGELFF
>TRBJ1-4|TRBV2|NA|TRBD1
TGTGCCAGCAGTCGGGACAGTAATGAAAAACTGTTTTTT
CASSRDSNEKLFF
>TRBJ2-1|TRBV30|NA|TRBD2
TGTGCCTGGAGCAACGGGGGGTACTCCTACAATGAGCAGTTCTTC
CAWSNGGYSYNEQFF
>TRBJ2-5|TRBV27|NA|NA
TGTGCCACCACGCTAGGGGGGACCCAGTACTTC
CATTLGGTQYF
>TRBJ2-5|TRBV7-9|NA|NA
TGTGCCAGCAGCTTACCCGGGAGCCCCGGGACCCAGTACTTC
CASSLPGSPGTQYF
>TRBJ2-2|TRBV11-3|NA|NA
TGTGCCAGCAGCCCCCGGGGGGCCTACACCGGGGAGCTGTTTTTT
CASSPRGAYTGELFF
>TRBJ2-2|TRBV4-1|NA|TRBD2
TGCGCCAGCAGCCAAATTGACTTTAGCGGGGGGGCAACCGGGGAGCTGTTTTTT
CASSQIDFSGGATGELFF
>TRBJ2-1|TRBV5-1|few|NA
TGCGCCAGCAGCACCCACGGGGTTCTGGGGAATGAGCAGTTCTTC
CASSTHGVLGNEQFF
>TRBJ1-3|TRBV9|NA|NA
TGTGCCAGCAGCGTAGAGCCCAGGGTGATCTCTGGAAACACCATATATTTT
CASSVEPRVISGNTIYF
>TRBJ1-2|TRBV5-8|NA|TRBD1
TGTGCCAGCAGCTTGGCTCGTGGGACAGGATATGGCTACACCTTC
CASSLARGTGYGYTF
>TRBJ2-7|TRBV9|NA|NA
TGTGCCAGCAGCGTAGACGGCAGCGCCTACGAGCAGTACTTC
CASSVDGSAYEQYF
>TRBJ1-5|TRBV18|NA|NA
TGTGCCAGCTCACAGTTGTTTGGAGACGACAATCAGCCCCAGCATTTT
CASSQLFGDDNQPQHF
>TRBJ2-7|TRBV2|NA|NA
TGTGCCAGCAGTGAAAAGGGACTTCCAGCCTTCTACGAGCAGTACTTC
CASSEKGLPAFYEQYF
>TRBJ1-2|TRBV18|NA|NA
TGTGCCAGCTCTGAGGCGGGGCAGGGTACTAACTATGGCTACACCTTC
CASSEAGQGTNYGYTF
>TRBJ1-6|TRBV5-5|NA|NA
TGTGCCAGCAGCTTCTATCTGTCCAATTCACCCCTCCACTTT
CASSFYLSNSPLHF
>TRBJ2-5|TRBV2|once|TRBD2
TGTGCCAGCGGATGGACTAGCGGGGGGGAGACCCAGTACTTC
CASGWTSGGETQYF
>TRBJ2-3|TRBV15|NA|TRBD1
TGTGCCACCAGCAGACGACAGGGGGCGAGCACAGATACGCAGTATTTT
CATSRRQGASTDTQYF
>TRBJ2-7|TRBV5-1|NA|NA
TGCGCCAGCAGCTTCGGGATGGGGTTCGAGCAGTACTTC
CASSFGMGFEQYF
>TRBJ1-5|TRBV12-3/TRBV12-4|NA|NA
TGTGCCAGCAGTTTCGTTGATCAGCCCCAGCATTTT
CASSFVDQPQHF
>TRBJ2-5|TRBV5-1|NA|TRBD1
TGCGCCAGCCACCCAGGGGGACCCCGCCAAGAGACCCAGTACTTC
CASHPGGPRQETQYF
>TRBJ1-2|TRBV2|NA|NA
TGTGCCAGCAGAGACCGTGGGGGGAACTATGGCTACACCTTC
CASRDRGGNYGYTF
>TRBJ2-1|TRBV9|NA|NA
TGTGCCAGCAGCGTAGGGCAGTTCTCCTACAATGAGCAGTTCTTC
CASSVGQFSYNEQFF